This T cell receptor beta chain was profiled in a study of regulatory T cells in long-lasting Graves disease. This sample's time point: newly diagnosed GD, antithyroid drugs for less than 3 months. RNA extracted from PBMCs served as the sequencing template. Assembly of TCR beta libraries relied on iRepertoire HTBI primers together with Arm-PCR of CDR3 regions. TCRdb reprocessed the multiplex PCR reads with MiXCR, giving one entry per CDR3 protein. Here the sample spans around 420,000 distinct CDR3 sequences, 15% being singletons. V was pared by 4 bases and J by 8 bases, with 13 bases between. Germline CDR1 and CDR2: SGHDT and YYEEEE. CDR3 length equals 13 residues. The same sample was also studied in work on T cells in Graves' hyperthyroidism and ophthalmopathy.

The chain carries TRBV5-6 and TRBJ2-4; D is ambiguous. This sample comprised peripheral blood mononuclear cells (PBMCs), obtained at new diagnosis, from a patient treated with antithyroid drugs. The receptor was derived from a woman aged 40 to 55 with Graves disease. The DNA for the CDR3 is TGTGCCAGCAGCCCCGACCCCCGTGACATTCAGTACTTC. Translating it yields CASSPDPRDIQYF.